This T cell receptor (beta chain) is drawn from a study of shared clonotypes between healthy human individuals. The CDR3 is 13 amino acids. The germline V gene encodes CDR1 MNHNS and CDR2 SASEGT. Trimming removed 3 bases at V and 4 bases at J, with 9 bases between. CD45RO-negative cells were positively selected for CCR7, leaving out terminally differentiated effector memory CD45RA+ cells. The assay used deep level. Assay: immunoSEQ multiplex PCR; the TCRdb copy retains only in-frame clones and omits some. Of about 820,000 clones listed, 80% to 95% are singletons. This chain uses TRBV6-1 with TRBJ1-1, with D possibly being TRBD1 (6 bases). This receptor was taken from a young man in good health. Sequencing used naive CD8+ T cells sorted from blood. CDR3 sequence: CASSDRGTTEAFF. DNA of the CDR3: TGTGCCAGCAGTGACAGGGGAACCACTGAAGCTTTCTTT.